Below are 25 T cell receptor beta chains sequenced from a single sample in a study of blood T cell repertoires in COVID-19. TCRdb's copy holds only in-frame clones and misses some; the assay was immunoSEQ multiplex PCR. Among 150,000 to 190,000 clones listed, roughly 85% were seen once. Sequenced sample: peripheral blood. These receptors were obtained from a woman aged 55-70 years with COVID-19, enrolled during active disease.

V is TRBV12-3 or TRBV12-4 and J is TRBJ1-3; TRBD1 is a possible D gene (5 bases). The CDR3 is 13 amino acids. Trimming stripped 3 bases from V and 2 bases from J, with 5 bases between. For the CDR3, the DNA is TGTGCCAGCAGTTTCAGGGCTGGAAACACCATATATTTT. Protein product: CASSFRAGNTIYF.

This sequence joins TRBV29-1 and TRBJ1-2; D perhaps matches TRBD1 (5 bases). Germline V gene lookup returns CDR1 SQVTM and CDR2 ANQGSEA. V was pared by 7 bases and J by 8 bases, with 17 bases between. CDR3 length equals 12 residues. As DNA, the CDR3 is TGCAGCGGCTCAATGACAGTCGGAGGCTACACCTTC. Its translation: CSGSMTVGGYTF.

This rearrangement joins TRBV5-1 to TRBJ1-4; 10 bases match TRBD1. Germline CDR1 is SGHRS and CDR2 is YFSETQ. CDR3 length equals 14 residues. After removal of 5 bases from V and 10 bases from J, the junction contained 8 bases not matched to a gene. In DNA form, the CDR3 reads TGCGCCAGCAGAACGGGACAGGGGCTCCGAAAACTGTTTTTT. This codes for CASRTGQGLRKLFF. Using reference TRBV5-1 and TRBJ1-4 for the parts outside the CDR3, the full variable domain is KAGVTQTPRYLIKTRGQQVTLSCSPISGHRSVSWYQQTPGQGLQFLFEYFSETQRNKGNFPGRFSGRQFSNSRSEMNVSTLELGDSALYLCASRTGQGLRKLFFGSGTQLSVL.

The gene calls are TRBV19 and TRBJ2-2; 15 nucleotides agree with TRBD2. The CDR3 runs 19 residues. CDR1 LNHDA and CDR2 SQIVND come from the germline V gene (reference sequence). The V gene end was trimmed by 4 bases and the J gene end by 4 bases; junction bases not matched to a gene: 10. The CDR3 DNA is TGTGCCAGTAGTAAGCCACTCGGGACTAGCGGGAGGTCCACCGGGGAGCTGTTTTTT. This codes for CASSKPLGTSGRSTGELFF.

The chain is built from TRBV12-3 or TRBV12-4 and TRBJ2-7; no clear D gene. Trimming took off 3 bases at V and 4 bases at J, with 4 bases between the two ends. The CDR3 is made up of 11 amino acids. The DNA of the CDR3 is TGTGCCAGCAGTTTTTCTTACGAGCAGTACTTC. Translating gives CASSFSYEQYF.

This clone has more than one count but fewer than ten. V is TRBV7-9 and J is TRBJ2-1; TRBD1 might be the D (5 bases). Germline assignment: CDR1 SEHNR and CDR2 FQNEAQ (reference sequence). The V end lost 0 bases, the J end lost 8 bases, and 11 bases lay between the germline ends. The CDR3 runs 14 residues. The CDR3 sequence: CASSLAAGFDEQFF. The CDR3, as DNA: TGTGCCAGCAGCTTAGCGGCAGGGTTCGATGAGCAGTTCTTC.

The chain links TRBV5-1 to TRBJ1-5, with 7 bases fitting TRBD1. This CDR3 has 15 residues. In germline, CDR1 is SGHRS, CDR2 YFSETQ. V lost 5 bases and J lost 1; bases outside the gene matches: 6. The CDR3 loop is CASRPTGASNQPQHF. CDR3 nucleotides: TGCGCCAGCAGGCCAACAGGGGCGAGCAATCAGCCCCAGCATTTT. Based on the CDR3 plus reference TRBV5-1 and TRBJ1-5, the full variable domain is KAGVTQTPRYLIKTRGQQVTLSCSPISGHRSVSWYQQTPGQGLQFLFEYFSETQRNKGNFPGRFSGRQFSNSRSEMNVSTLELGDSALYLCASRPTGASNQPQHFGDGTRLSIL.

Remarks on this clone: The sample contains more than one DNA sequence encoding this CDR3. The chain combines TRBV9 with TRBJ2-5, with D possibly matching TRBD2 (6 bases). This CDR3 has 13 amino acids. The germline gives CDR1 SGDLS, CDR2 YYNGEE. With 0 bases removed from V and 5 bases from J, the gap between germline ends came to 8 bases. The CDR3 loop is CASSVVGGETQYF. CDR3 DNA: TGTGCCAGCAGCGTAGTGGGAGGCGAGACCCAGTACTTC.

In DNA form, the CDR3 reads TGTGCCAGCTCACCGCAGGGGGCGGGGGAGACCCAGTACTTC. This codes for CASSPQGAGETQYF. The genes are TRBV18 and TRBJ2-5; 8 bases are a match to TRBD1. The CDR3 consists of 14 residues. The germline V gene has CDR1 KGHSH and CDR2 LQKENI. Trimming took 3 bases from V and 5 from J; bases not matched to a gene: 5. The full variable domain, its missing parts supplied by reference TRBV18 and TRBJ2-5, is NAGVMQNPRHLVRRRGQEARLRCSPMKGHSHVYWYRQLPEEGLKFMVYLQKENIIDESGMPKERFSAEFPKEGPSILRIQQVVRGDSAAYFCASSPQGAGETQYFGPGTRLLVL.

V gene TRBV6-2 or TRBV6-3 combines with J gene TRBJ2-7, with TRBD1 matching 8 bases. The CDR3 covers 15 residues. Losses at the gene ends were 2 bases for V and 3 bases for J; bases not matched to a gene: 6. Germline CDR1 MNHEY, CDR2 SVGEGT. The CDR3 DNA is TGTGCCAGCAGTTACAAGGGACAGGTCATCTACGAGCAGTACGTC. It translates to CASSYKGQVIYEQYV.

V gene TRBV3-1 (or the pseudogene TRBV3-2) combines with J gene TRBJ2-4; 8 nucleotides line up with TRBD1. CDR1 is LGHDT and CDR2 is YNNKEL in the germline V gene (reference sequence). V gave up 4 bases and J gave up 3 bases; unmatched junction bases: 5. The CDR3 spans 15 residues. DNA of the CDR3: TGTGCCAGCAGCCCCGGACAGGGCCTCAAAAACATTCAGTACTTC. Translated, it gives CASSPGQGLKNIQYF.

J is TRBJ1-5 and V is TRBV4-1; the match to TRBD1 covers 7 bases. This CDR3 contains 15 residues. The V gene end was trimmed by 0 bases and the J gene end by 6 bases; junction bases not matched to a gene: 5. CDR1 is MGHRA, CDR2 YSYEKL, per germline. As DNA, the CDR3 is TGCGCCAGCAGCCAAGATCAGACAGGGAGTCAGCCCCAGCATTTT. Protein sequence: CASSQDQTGSQPQHF.

The V call is TRBV19, the J call TRBJ1-1, with a possible D match to TRBD1 (6 bases). In germline, CDR1 is LNHDA, CDR2 SQIVND (reference sequence). The CDR3 loop spans 13 amino acids. The ends were cut back, 1 base at V and 4 bases at J, with 7 bases in the middle. CDR3 sequence reads: CASSIVRGTEAFF. For the CDR3, the DNA is TGTGCCAGTAGTATAGTCAGGGGCACTGAAGCTTTCTTT.

This clone has just a few counts. The chain recombines TRBV5-6 with TRBJ2-2; no clear D gene. The CDR3 runs to 14 residues. Between the trimmed V and J ends, which lost 0 bases and 3 bases, there was a span of 6 bases. The germline gives CDR1 SGHDT, CDR2 YYEEEE. The CDR3 DNA follows: TGTGCCAGCAGCTTGGGACTCCACACCGGGGAGCTGTTTTTT. Translation: CASSLGLHTGELFF.

The V call is TRBV11-3, the J call TRBJ2-1, with a weak D call TRBD2 (7 bases). The CDR3 spans 15 residues. The germline V and J ends were trimmed by 4 bases and 8 bases, with 18 bases remaining between them. The germline V gene encodes CDR1 SGHNT and CDR2 YENEEA. The CDR3 sequence is CASSSRGAAHDEQFF. CDR3 nucleotide sequence: TGTGCCAGCAGCTCCCGGGGGGCCGCCCACGATGAGCAGTTCTTC. Based on the CDR3 plus reference TRBV11-3 and TRBJ2-1, the full variable domain is EAGVVQSPRYKIIEKKQPVAFWCNPISGHNTLYWYLQNLGQGPELLIRYENEEAVDDSQLPKDRFSAERLKGVDSTLKIQPAELGDSAVYLCASSSRGAAHDEQFFGPGTRLTVL.

The CDR3, as DNA: TGTGCCAGCAGCCCTGGGACTCAACTCCACACAGATACGCAGTATTTT. Translating gives CASSPGTQLHTDTQYF. The rearrangement uses TRBV2 and TRBJ2-3; the D gene is possibly TRBD2 (6 bases). V lost 6 bases, J lost 2 bases, and 18 bases lay in between. Germline CDR1 reads SNHLY; CDR2 reads FYNNEI. This CDR3 comprises 16 residues.

The chain is built from TRBV4-2 and TRBJ1-4; no definite D call. The CDR3 extends over 18 amino acids. The V gene's germline CDR1 is LGHNA and CDR2 YNFKEQ. V was cut by 0 bases and J by 1 base, with 15 bases left in between. CDR3 loop: CASSQDAGMKGTNEKLFF. Written as DNA, the CDR3 is TGTGCCAGCAGCCAAGATGCCGGGATGAAGGGAACTAATGAAAAACTGTTTTTT.

The chain employs TRBV15 and TRBJ1-1, with no clear D. The CDR3 spans 12 residues. CDR1 is LNHNV and CDR2 is YYDKDF in the germline V gene (reference sequence). The ends were cut back, 8 bases at V and 1 base at J, with 8 bases in the middle. The CDR3 here is CATGWRNTEAFF. CDR3 nucleotide sequence: TGTGCCACCGGGTGGAGGAACACTGAAGCTTTCTTT.

The chain couples TRBV20-1 to TRBJ1-6; D possibly corresponds to TRBD1 (6 bases). The CDR3 loop spans 17 amino acids. V was cut by 3 bases and J by 7 bases, with 22 bases left in between. From germline, CDR1 is DFQATT and CDR2 SNEGSKA (reference sequence). The chain's CDR3 is CSASPNLLDRTNSPLHF. DNA of the CDR3: TGCAGTGCTAGTCCCAACCTTCTGGACAGAACCAATTCACCCCTCCACTTT.

The V gene is TRBV7-9, the J gene TRBJ2-1; TRBD2 matches at 8 bases. In germline, CDR1 is SEHNR, CDR2 FQNEAQ (reference sequence). The ends lost 2 bases at V and 5 bases at J; junction bases unmatched: 2. This CDR3 contains 14 residues. The CDR3 reads CASSLSGGNNEQFF. The CDR3 DNA reads TGTGCCAGCAGCTTATCGGGGGGGAACAATGAGCAGTTCTTC.

The chain has TRBV9 and TRBJ1-6; 7 nucleotides line up with TRBD1. Losses at the gene ends were 4 bases for V and 10 bases for J; bases not matched to a gene: 14. The CDR3 is made up of 16 amino acids. Germline CDR1 is SGDLS and CDR2 is YYNGEE. DNA of the CDR3: TGTGCCAGCAGCCGTAGTGGTGGAACAGGGGTCTCACCCCTCCACTTT. This encodes CASSRSGGTGVSPLHF.

This chain joins TRBV2 and TRBJ1-1; D gene unclear. This CDR3 has 12 amino acids. Germline CDR1 reads SNHLY; CDR2 reads FYNNEI. V was pared by 4 bases and J by 5 bases, with 8 bases between. CDR3 loop: CASSGGLTEAFF. The DNA for the CDR3 is TGTGCCAGCAGTGGAGGGTTGACTGAAGCTTTCTTT.

V gene TRBV2 combines with J gene TRBJ1-2; weak D call: TRBD1 (5 bases). CDR3 length: 14 residues. The V end was cut by 2 bases, the J end by 3 bases, with 10 bases between. Germline CDR1 reads SNHLY; CDR2 reads FYNNEI. This CDR3 reads CASSERGLDYGYTF. CDR3 in DNA: TGTGCCAGCAGTGAAAGGGGACTGGACTATGGCTACACCTTC.

The J gene is TRBJ1-1, the V gene TRBV6-5; no clear D. CDR3 size: 12 residues. Germline loops: CDR1 MNHEY, CDR2 SVGAGI. Trimming stripped 6 bases from V and 3 bases from J, with 8 bases between. The CDR3 nucleotides read TGTGCCAGCAGCCAGATGGACACTGAAGCTTTCTTT. Translated, it gives CASSQMDTEAFF.

The chain couples TRBV29-1 to TRBJ2-3, with D perhaps matching TRBD2 (6 bases). The CDR3 sequence is 13 residues long. V lost 5 bases and J 2 bases, leaving 11 bases between the germline ends. Germline lookup yields CDR1 SQVTM and CDR2 ANQGSEA. As DNA, the CDR3 is TGCAGCGTTCTCGGGAGTATCACAGATACGCAGTATTTT. Its translation is CSVLGSITDTQYF.